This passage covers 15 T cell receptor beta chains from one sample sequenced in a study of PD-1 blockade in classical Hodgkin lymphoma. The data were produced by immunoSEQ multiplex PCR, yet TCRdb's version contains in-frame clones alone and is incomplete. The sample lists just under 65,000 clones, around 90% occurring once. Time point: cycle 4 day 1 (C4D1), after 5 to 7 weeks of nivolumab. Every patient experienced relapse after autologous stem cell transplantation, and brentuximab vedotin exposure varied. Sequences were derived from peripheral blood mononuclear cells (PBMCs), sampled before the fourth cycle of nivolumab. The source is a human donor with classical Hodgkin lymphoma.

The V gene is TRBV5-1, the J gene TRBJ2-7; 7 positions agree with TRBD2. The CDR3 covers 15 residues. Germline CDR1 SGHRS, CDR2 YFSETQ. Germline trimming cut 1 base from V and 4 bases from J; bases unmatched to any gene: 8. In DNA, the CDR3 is TGCGCCAGCAGCTTGAATCGTGGAGCGGGGTACGAGCAGTACTTC. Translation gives CASSLNRGAGYEQYF.

The CDR3 spells CASSILAGGRGELFF. As DNA, the CDR3 is TGTGCCAGCAGCATACTAGCGGGGGGGCGAGGGGAGCTGTTTTTT. The gene calls are TRBV11-2 and TRBJ2-2; 13 bases align to TRBD2. V gave up 5 bases and J gave up 8 bases; unmatched junction bases: 5. Germline-derived CDR1 and CDR2 are SGHAT and FQNNGV. This CDR3 spans 15 amino acids.

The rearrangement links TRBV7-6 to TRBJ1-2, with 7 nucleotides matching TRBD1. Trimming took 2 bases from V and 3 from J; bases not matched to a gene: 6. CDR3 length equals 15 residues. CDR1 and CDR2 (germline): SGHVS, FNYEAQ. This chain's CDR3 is CASSLTITGDYGYTF. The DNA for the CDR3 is TGTGCCAGCAGCTTAACGATTACAGGGGACTATGGCTACACCTTC.

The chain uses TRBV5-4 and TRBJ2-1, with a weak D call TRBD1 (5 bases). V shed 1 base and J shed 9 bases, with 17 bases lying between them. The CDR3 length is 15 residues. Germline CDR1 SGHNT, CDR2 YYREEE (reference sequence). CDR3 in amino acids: CASSLFLGADSEQFF. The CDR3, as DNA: TGTGCCAGCAGCTTGTTCTTGGGTGCCGACAGTGAGCAGTTCTTC.

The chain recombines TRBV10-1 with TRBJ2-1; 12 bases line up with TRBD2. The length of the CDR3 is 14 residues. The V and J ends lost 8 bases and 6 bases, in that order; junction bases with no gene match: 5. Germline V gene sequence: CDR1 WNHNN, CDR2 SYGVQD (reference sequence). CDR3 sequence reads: CASSGLAGFNEQFF. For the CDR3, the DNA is TGCGCCAGCTCGGGACTAGCGGGTTTCAATGAGCAGTTCTTC.

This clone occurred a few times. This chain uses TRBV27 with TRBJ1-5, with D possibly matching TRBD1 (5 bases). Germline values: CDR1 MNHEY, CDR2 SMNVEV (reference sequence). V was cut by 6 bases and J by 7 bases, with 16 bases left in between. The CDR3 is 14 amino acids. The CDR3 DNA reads TGTGCCAGCAGCCCAGGGTTGGTGGGGCAGCCCCAGCATTTT. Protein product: CASSPGLVGQPQHF.

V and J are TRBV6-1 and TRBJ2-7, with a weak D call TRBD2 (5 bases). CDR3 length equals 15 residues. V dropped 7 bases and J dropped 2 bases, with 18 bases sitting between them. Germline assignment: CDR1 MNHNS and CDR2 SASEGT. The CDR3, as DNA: TGTGCCAGCAAAGAAGGGAGACTACCGCCCTACGAGCAGTACTTC. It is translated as CASKEGRLPPYEQYF.

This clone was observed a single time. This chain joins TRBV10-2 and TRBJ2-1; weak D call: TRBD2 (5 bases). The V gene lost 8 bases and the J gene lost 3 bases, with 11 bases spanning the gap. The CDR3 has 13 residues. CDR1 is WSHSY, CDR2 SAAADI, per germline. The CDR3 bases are TGCGCCAGCTCGGGAATTAACTACAATGAGCAGTTCTTC. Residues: CASSGINYNEQFF.

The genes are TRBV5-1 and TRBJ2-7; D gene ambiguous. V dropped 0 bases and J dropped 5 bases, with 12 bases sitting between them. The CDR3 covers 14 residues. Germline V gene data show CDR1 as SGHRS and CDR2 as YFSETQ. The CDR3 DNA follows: TGCGCCAGCAGCTTGGGTCCTCAACCGGACGAGCAGTACTTC. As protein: CASSLGPQPDEQYF.

This CDR3 reads CASSLDTGPNEKLFF. As DNA, the CDR3 is TGTGCCAGCAGCTTAGACACGGGGCCCAATGAAAAACTGTTTTTT. The chain is built from TRBV7-2 and TRBJ1-4, with a weak D call TRBD1 (5 bases). Trimming removed 1 base from V and 5 bases from J, with 11 bases in between. Germline CDR1 is SGHTA and CDR2 is FQGNSA. This CDR3 is built from 15 residues.

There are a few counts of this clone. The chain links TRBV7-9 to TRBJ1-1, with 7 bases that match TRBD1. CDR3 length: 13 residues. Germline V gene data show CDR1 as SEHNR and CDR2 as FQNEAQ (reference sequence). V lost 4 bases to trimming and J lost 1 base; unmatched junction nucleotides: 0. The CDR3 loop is CASSYRGNTEAFF. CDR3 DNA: TGTGCCAGCAGCTACAGGGGGAACACTGAAGCTTTCTTT.

DNA for the CDR3: TGTGCCACCAGCAGAGACTTAGGCCCAGATACGCAGTATTTT. Its translation: CATSRDLGPDTQYF. The gene calls are TRBV15 and TRBJ2-3; no clear D gene. This CDR3 comprises 14 residues. Germline loops: CDR1 LNHNV, CDR2 YYDKDF (reference sequence). V was cut by 0 bases and J by 4 bases, with 8 bases left in between.

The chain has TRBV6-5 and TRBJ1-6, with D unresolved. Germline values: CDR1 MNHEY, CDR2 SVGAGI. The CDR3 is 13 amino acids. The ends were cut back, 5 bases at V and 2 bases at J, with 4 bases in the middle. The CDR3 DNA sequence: TGTGCCAGCAGTCCAGCCTATAATTCACCCCTCCACTTT. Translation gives CASSPAYNSPLHF.

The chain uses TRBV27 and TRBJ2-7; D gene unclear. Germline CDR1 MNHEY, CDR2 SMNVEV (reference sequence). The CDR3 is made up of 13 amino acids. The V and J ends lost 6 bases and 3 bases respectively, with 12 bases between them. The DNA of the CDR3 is TGTGCCAGCAGAAACTCAGTAGTCTACGAGCAGTACTTC. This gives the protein CASRNSVVYEQYF.

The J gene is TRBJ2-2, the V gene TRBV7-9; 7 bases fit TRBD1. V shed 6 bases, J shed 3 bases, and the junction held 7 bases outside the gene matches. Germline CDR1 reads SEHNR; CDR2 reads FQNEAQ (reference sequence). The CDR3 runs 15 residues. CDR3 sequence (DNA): TGTGCCAGCAGTTTCCGGGACAGAGACACCGGGGAGCTGTTTTTT. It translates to CASSFRDRDTGELFF.